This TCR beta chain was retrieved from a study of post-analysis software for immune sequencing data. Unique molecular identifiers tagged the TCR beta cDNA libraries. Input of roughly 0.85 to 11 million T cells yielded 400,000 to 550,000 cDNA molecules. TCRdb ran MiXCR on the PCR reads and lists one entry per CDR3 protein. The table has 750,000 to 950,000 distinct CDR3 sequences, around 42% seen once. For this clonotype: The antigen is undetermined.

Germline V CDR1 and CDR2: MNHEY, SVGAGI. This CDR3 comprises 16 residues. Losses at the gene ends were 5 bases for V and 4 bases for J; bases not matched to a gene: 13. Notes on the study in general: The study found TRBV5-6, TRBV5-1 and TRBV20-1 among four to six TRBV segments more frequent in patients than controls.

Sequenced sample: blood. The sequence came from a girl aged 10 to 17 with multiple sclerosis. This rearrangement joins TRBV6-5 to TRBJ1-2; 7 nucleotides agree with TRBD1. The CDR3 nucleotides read TGTGCCAGCAGTCTCGGTGCGGGTTCAGGGGGCTATGGCTACACCTTC. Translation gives CASSLGAGSGGYGYTF.